These 21 T cell receptor beta chains came from one sample sequenced in a study of blood T cell repertoires in COVID-19. Sequenced by immunoSEQ multiplex PCR; TCRdb stores in-frame clones only, minus some. The table lists some 250,000 clones, approximately 80% of them singletons. Sequencing was carried out using peripheral blood. The receptor set was obtained from a man in his 60s with acute or convalescent COVID-19.

The chain joins TRBV19 to TRBJ2-3, with 9 bases that match TRBD1. CDR1 and CDR2 from the germline V gene are LNHDA and SQIVND (reference sequence). The ends lost 7 bases at V and 1 base at J; junction bases unmatched: 3. The CDR3 covers 14 residues. CDR3 region: CASKQGAGTDTQYF. The DNA for the CDR3 is TGTGCCAGTAAACAGGGGGCCGGCACAGATACGCAGTATTTT. The entire variable domain, with the rest obtained from reference TRBV19 and TRBJ2-3, is as follows: DGGITQSPKYLFRKEGQNVTLSCEQNLNHDAMYWYRQDPGQGLRLIYYSQIVNDFQKGDIAEGYSVSREKKESFPLTVTSAQKNPTAFYLCASKQGAGTDTQYFGPGTRLTVL.

The rearrangement uses TRBV2 and TRBJ1-2; TRBD1 aligns across 8 bases. The CDR3 is made up of 16 amino acids. V shed 7 bases, J shed 1 base, and the junction held 11 bases outside the gene matches. Germline V gene data show CDR1 as SNHLY and CDR2 as FYNNEI. The CDR3 sequence is CASTGTGTGINYGYTF. As DNA, the CDR3 is TGTGCCAGCACCGGAACTGGGACAGGCATTAACTATGGCTACACCTTC.

This clone was recorded only once. The chain carries TRBV5-3 and TRBJ2-3; possible D gene TRBD1, 5 bases. TRBV5-3 is an ORF, with its function uncertain. CDR3 length: 15 residues. V was shortened by 0 bases and J by 6 bases, with 14 bases between the two germline ends. The CDR3 is CARSLDYLGVDTQYF. For the CDR3, the DNA is TGTGCCAGAAGCTTGGACTACCTAGGGGTGGATACGCAGTATTTT.

This clone was detected a few times. The rearrangement links TRBV27 to TRBJ1-6, with TRBD1 as a possible D gene (6 bases). This CDR3 comprises 16 residues. Deletions cut 5 bases from V and 10 bases from J, with 21 bases between. The V gene's germline CDR1 is MNHEY and CDR2 SMNVEV (reference sequence). CDR3 loop: CASSPWDIKTPSPLHF. The CDR3 nucleotides are TGTGCCAGCAGTCCCTGGGACATTAAAACACCATCACCCCTCCACTTT.

The chain combines TRBV2 with TRBJ2-1; possibly TRBD1 for D (6 bases). Per germline, CDR1 SNHLY and CDR2 FYNNEI. V gave up 4 bases and J gave up 4 bases, with 11 bases separating them. This CDR3 comprises 14 residues. CDR3 sequence reads: CASSGTEGYNEQFF. In DNA form, the CDR3 reads TGTGCCAGCAGTGGGACAGAGGGGTACAATGAGCAGTTCTTC.

The V and J genes are TRBV19 and TRBJ1-5, with D unclear. The germline gives CDR1 LNHDA, CDR2 SQIVND (reference sequence). The germline V and J ends were trimmed by 6 bases and 1 base, with 4 bases remaining between them. CDR3 length: 12 residues. The DNA of the CDR3 is TGTGCCAGTAGGGAGAGCAATCAGCCCCAGCATTTT. This codes for CASRESNQPQHF.

The V call is TRBV11-2, the J call TRBJ2-3, with 15 bases fitting TRBD2. J lost 4 bases, V lost 1 base, and 0 bases had no gene match. This CDR3 has 16 residues. Germline lookup yields CDR1 SGHAT and CDR2 FQNNGV. Here the CDR3 DNA reads TGTGCCAGCAGCTTAGGGACTAGCGGGAGGGCAGATACGCAGTATTTT. It yields the protein CASSLGTSGRADTQYF.

This sequence joins TRBV18 and TRBJ2-1; D gene uncertain. Germline assignment: CDR1 KGHSH and CDR2 LQKENI. The ends were cut back, 0 bases at V and 4 bases at J, with 7 bases in the middle. The CDR3 totals 14 residues. The CDR3, as DNA: TGTGCCAGCTCACCACCGATCAGGTACAATGAGCAGTTCTTC. Translating gives CASSPPIRYNEQFF.

This clone was seen once. DNA for the CDR3: TGTGCCAGCAGCTCAAGGCAGGGCTCTACGCAGCAGTACTTC. Translating gives CASSSRQGSTQQYF. V gene TRBV2 combines with J gene TRBJ2-7, with D perhaps matching TRBD1 (5 bases). V was clipped by 6 bases and J by 8 bases, with 20 bases between them. Germline CDR1 SNHLY, CDR2 FYNNEI. The CDR3 has 14 residues.

This clone was seen a few times. This chain joins TRBV7-2 and TRBJ2-3; 7 bases agree with TRBD2. CDR1 SGHTA and CDR2 FQGNSA come from the germline V gene. With V trimmed by 4 bases and J by 11 bases, 9 bases remained unmatched. This CDR3 has 13 residues. The CDR3 spells CASSYGGRERQYF. The CDR3 DNA reads TGTGCCAGCAGCTACGGCGGGAGAGAGCGGCAGTATTTT.

The rearrangement links TRBV11-2 to TRBJ1-1; D may be TRBD1 (5 bases). Germline V CDR1 and CDR2: SGHAT, FQNNGV. V was trimmed by 4 bases and J by 0 bases, leaving 21 bases between them. This CDR3 has 18 amino acids. CDR3 amino acids: CASSSGRGGKDMNTEAFF. CDR3 sequence (DNA): TGTGCCAGCAGCTCAGGGCGGGGGGGGAAGGATATGAACACTGAAGCTTTCTTT.

This clone was seen just once. This chain uses TRBV27 with TRBJ2-1; 8 positions match TRBD1. This CDR3 spans 16 amino acids. V shed 5 bases, J shed 3 bases, and the junction held 9 bases outside the gene matches. Germline CDR1 is MNHEY and CDR2 is SMNVEV (reference sequence). The CDR3 DNA is TGTGCCAGCAGTCCCTACCGGACAGGGATCTACAATGAGCAGTTCTTC. Encoded protein: CASSPYRTGIYNEQFF.

The chain links TRBV4-3 to TRBJ2-7; D is unclear. V was clipped by 0 bases and J by 0 bases, with 9 bases between them. This CDR3 spans 15 amino acids. The germline V gene has CDR1 LGHNA and CDR2 YSLEER. CDR3 amino acids: CASSQDSASSYEQYF. CDR3 coding DNA: TGCGCCAGCAGCCAAGACTCCGCTAGCTCCTACGAGCAGTACTTC.

The chain uses TRBV10-3 and TRBJ1-1, with D hard to call. The CDR3 runs to 11 residues. The ends were cut back, 2 bases at V and 8 bases at J, with 6 bases in the middle. Germline CDR1 and CDR2: ENHRY and SYGVKD. The chain's CDR3 is CAISEGQEAFF. The CDR3 region has the DNA TGTGCCATCAGTGAGGGGCAGGAAGCTTTCTTT.

CDR3 sequence: CAISLDRDNSPLHF. CDR3 DNA: TGTGCCATCAGCCTCGACAGGGACAATTCACCCCTCCACTTT. V usage is TRBV10-3 and J usage is TRBJ1-6, with TRBD1 identical over 7 bases. The CDR3 totals 14 residues. J gave up 7 bases and V 6 bases, and 6 bases lay outside the gene matches. From germline, CDR1 is ENHRY and CDR2 SYGVKD.

This clone was picked up one time. The chain joins TRBV6-5 to TRBJ2-7, with 10 bases matching TRBD1. V was clipped by 8 bases and J by 3 bases; unmatched bases: 10. CDR1 and CDR2 from the germline V gene are MNHEY and SVGAGI. The CDR3 runs to 15 residues. CDR3 in amino acids: CASQPWGQGIYEQYF. In nucleotides, the CDR3 is TGTGCCAGCCAACCCTGGGGACAGGGGATCTACGAGCAGTACTTC.

A word on this clone: Other DNA sequences within the sample encode an identical CDR3. The rearrangement uses TRBV27 and TRBJ1-2, with D possibly matching TRBD1 (5 bases). The V gene lost 0 bases and the J gene lost 6 bases, with 8 bases spanning the gap. Germline V CDR1 and CDR2: MNHEY, SMNVEV (reference sequence). The CDR3 runs to 13 residues. The DNA for the CDR3 is TGTGCCAGCAGTTTATCGGGAGGGGATGGCTACACCTTC. Amino acids: CASSLSGGDGYTF.

The V and J genes are TRBV7-2 and TRBJ1-6, with D maybe TRBD1 (5 bases). The germline V and J ends were trimmed by 2 bases and 9 bases, with 11 bases remaining between them. Germline CDR1 is SGHTA and CDR2 is FQGNSA. This CDR3 has 14 amino acids. The CDR3 nucleotides are TGTGCCAGCAGCTTACTCCCCGGGGGTTCACCCCTCCACTTT. Its protein is CASSLLPGGSPLHF.

In this sample, this clone turned up once. V and J are TRBV9 and TRBJ1-1; possibly TRBD1 for D (6 bases). The CDR3 has 16 residues. The germline V and J ends were trimmed by 4 bases and 1 base, with 17 bases remaining between them. Germline-derived CDR1 and CDR2 are SGDLS and YYNGEE. The CDR3 reads CASSISAGQSNTEAFF. The CDR3 region has the DNA TGTGCCAGCAGCATCTCTGCAGGACAGTCGAACACTGAAGCTTTCTTT.

This clone was counted once. V is TRBV6-6 and J is TRBJ1-2; 7 positions match TRBD1. CDR1 is MNHNY, CDR2 SVGAGI, per germline (reference sequence). CDR3 length equals 14 residues. V lost 0 bases and J lost 8; bases outside the gene matches: 6. Here the CDR3 reads CASSYSTGARGYTF. The CDR3 DNA sequence: TGTGCCAGCAGTTACTCTACAGGGGCTCGAGGCTACACCTTC.

The rearrangement uses TRBV5-1 and TRBJ1-2; D is uncertain. The CDR3 has 13 amino acids. V gave up 2 bases and J gave up 4 bases, with 9 bases separating them. CDR1 is SGHRS, CDR2 YFSETQ, per germline. Here the CDR3 DNA reads TGCGCCAGCAGCTTCGGGATTAGCTATGGCTACACCTTC. It codes for CASSFGISYGYTF.